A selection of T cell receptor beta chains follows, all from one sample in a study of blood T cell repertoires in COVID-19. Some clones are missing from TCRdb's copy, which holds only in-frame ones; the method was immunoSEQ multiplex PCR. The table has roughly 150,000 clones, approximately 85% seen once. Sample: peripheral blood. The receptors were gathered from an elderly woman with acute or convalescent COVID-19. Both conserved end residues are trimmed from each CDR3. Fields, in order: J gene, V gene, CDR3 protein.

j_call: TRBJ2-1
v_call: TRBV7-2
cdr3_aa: ASSFLAGINNEQF

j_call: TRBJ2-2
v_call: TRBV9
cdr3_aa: ASSAWGGAKNTGELF

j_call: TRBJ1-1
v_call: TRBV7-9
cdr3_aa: ASSLVEGGWTEAF

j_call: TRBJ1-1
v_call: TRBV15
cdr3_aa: ATSRDQGLNTEAF

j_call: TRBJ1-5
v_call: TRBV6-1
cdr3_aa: ASSESIRAGMYGQPQH

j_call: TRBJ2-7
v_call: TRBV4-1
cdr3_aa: ASSQVPGSNREQY

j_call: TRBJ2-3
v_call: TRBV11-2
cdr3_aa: ASSLATGSSTDTQY

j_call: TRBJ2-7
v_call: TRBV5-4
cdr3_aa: ASSDSYLSYEQY

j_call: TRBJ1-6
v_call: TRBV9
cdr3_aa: ASSVGQEFGDSPLH

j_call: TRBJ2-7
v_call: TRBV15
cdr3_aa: ATSRGGQGASYEQY

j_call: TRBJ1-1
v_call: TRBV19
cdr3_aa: ASSSPPGGNTEAF

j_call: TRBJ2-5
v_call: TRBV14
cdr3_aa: ASSPFRVAGGQETQY

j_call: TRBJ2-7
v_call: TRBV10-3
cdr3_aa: AISDPSGRSYEQY

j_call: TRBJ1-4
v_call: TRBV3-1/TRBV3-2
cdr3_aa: ASSRTGSRATNEKLF

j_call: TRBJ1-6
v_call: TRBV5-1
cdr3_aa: ASSPFPGQENSPLH

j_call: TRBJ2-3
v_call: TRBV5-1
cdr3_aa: ASSLGGTDTQY

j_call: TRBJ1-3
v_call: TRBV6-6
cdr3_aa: ASNKEGTGNTIY

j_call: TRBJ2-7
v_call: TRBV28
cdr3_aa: ASSIPGQTYEQY

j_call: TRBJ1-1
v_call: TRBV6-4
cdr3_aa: ATHRSGTGCTEAF

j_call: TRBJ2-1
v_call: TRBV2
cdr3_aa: ASNPGLAGIKTYNEQF

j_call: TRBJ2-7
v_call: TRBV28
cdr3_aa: ASRTGSYEQY

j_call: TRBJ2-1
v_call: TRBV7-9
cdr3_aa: ASTPGGLAGPLSSYNEQF

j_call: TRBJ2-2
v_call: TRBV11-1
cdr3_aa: ASSLSSGANTGELF

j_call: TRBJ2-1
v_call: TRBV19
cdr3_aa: ASSLASYNEQF

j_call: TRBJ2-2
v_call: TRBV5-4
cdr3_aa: ASTVKGANTGELF

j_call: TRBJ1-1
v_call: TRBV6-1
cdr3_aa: ASSENAGRFTEAF

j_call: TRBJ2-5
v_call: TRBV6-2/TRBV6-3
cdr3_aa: ASSYRSGAQEETQY

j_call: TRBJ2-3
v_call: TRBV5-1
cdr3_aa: ASSPGGADTQY

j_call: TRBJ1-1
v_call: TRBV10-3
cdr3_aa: AIRGGSPGAAF

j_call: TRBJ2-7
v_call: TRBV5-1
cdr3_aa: ASSLTTDRIYEQY